The 19 T cell receptor beta chains presented below share a single source sample, sequenced in a study of blood T cell repertoires in COVID-19. This table comes from immunoSEQ multiplex PCR, and its TCRdb copy is limited to in-frame clones, with some not included. Seen here are approximately 300,000 clones, about 90% observed once, and the top ten hold approximately 11%. The sample taken for sequencing was peripheral blood. The receptors derive from a woman in her thirties with COVID-19, enrolled during active disease.

The CDR3 sequence is CSASSLRNQPQHF. In DNA form, the CDR3 reads TGCAGTGCTAGTTCACTGAGGAATCAGCCCCAGCATTTT. The J gene is TRBJ1-5, the V gene TRBV20-1; no clear D. The CDR3 consists of 13 residues. CDR1 DFQATT and CDR2 SNEGSKA come from the germline V gene (reference sequence). Trimming left V 3 bases short and J 4 bases short, with 10 bases between.

This chain links TRBV29-1 with TRBJ2-2; 10 nucleotides agree with TRBD1. Trimming removed 4 bases from V and 5 bases from J; junction bases left unmatched: 4. Germline assignment: CDR1 SQVTM and CDR2 ANQGSEA. The CDR3 totals 14 residues. CDR3: CSVAGTGVTGELFF. CDR3 DNA: TGCAGCGTTGCCGGGACAGGGGTGACCGGGGAGCTGTTTTTT.

The chain is built from TRBV5-6 and TRBJ2-2, with D tentatively TRBD1 (5 bases). Looked up from germline, CDR1 is SGHDT and CDR2 is YYEEEE. This CDR3 spans 15 amino acids. V dropped 6 bases and J dropped 1 base, with 13 bases sitting between them. In DNA form, the CDR3 reads TGTGCCAGCACCCCCTGGCAGGGGAACACCGGGGAGCTGTTTTTT. Translating it yields CASTPWQGNTGELFF.

The chain couples TRBV6-5 to TRBJ1-1; TRBD1 matches 7 bases. The CDR3 has 14 amino acids. V was pared by 5 bases and J by 1 base, with 4 bases of the junction left unmatched. Germline V gene lookup returns CDR1 MNHEY and CDR2 SVGAGI. CDR3 nucleotide sequence: TGTGCCAGCAGTCCCGGGGACAGGAACACTGAAGCTTTCTTT. The encoded protein is CASSPGDRNTEAFF.

This chain joins TRBV19 and TRBJ1-5, with TRBD1 as a possible D gene (6 bases). This CDR3 comprises 15 residues. Germline V CDR1 and CDR2: LNHDA, SQIVND (reference sequence). V shed 6 bases and J shed 9 bases, with 21 bases lying between them. The CDR3 nucleotides read TGTGCCAGTAGGACCACAGGGTCCGATTCGCGGCCCCAGCATTTT. Protein: CASRTTGSDSRPQHF.

This sequence joins TRBV29-1 and TRBJ2-5; 15 bases are shared with TRBD2. CDR3 length: 14 residues. V shed 7 bases and J 5 bases; nucleotides not matched to a gene: 5. The germline gives CDR1 SQVTM, CDR2 ANQGSEA. CDR3 DNA sequence: TGCAGCGCTAGGACTAGCGGGAGGGTGGAGACCCAGTACTTC. It codes for CSARTSGRVETQYF.

V and J are TRBV5-4 and TRBJ2-5; 7 bases fit TRBD2. Germline CDR1 reads SGHNT; CDR2 reads YYREEE (reference sequence). The CDR3 has 16 amino acids. V lost 0 bases and J lost 5; bases outside the gene matches: 10. The CDR3 DNA reads as TGTGCCAGCAGCTTGGCCGGGCGGGAGAACGGGGAGACCCAGTACTTC. Amino acids: CASSLAGRENGETQYF. Combining the CDR3 with reference TRBV5-4 and TRBJ2-5 gives the whole variable domain ETGVTQSPTHLIKTRGQQVTLRCSSQSGHNTVSWYQQALGQGPQFIFQYYREEENGRGNFPPRFSGLQFPNYSSELNVNALELDDSALYLCASSLAGRENGETQYFGPGTRLLVL.

This clone was counted a single time. This chain joins TRBV23-1 and TRBJ2-7; D gene uncertain. TRBV23-1 falls under the ORF class, with uncertain function. The CDR3 is made up of 14 amino acids. V lost 4 bases to trimming and J lost 3 bases, with 13 bases between them. The CDR3 reads CASSPNSSFYEQYF. CDR3 DNA: TGCGCCAGCAGTCCCAACAGTTCTTTCTACGAGCAGTACTTC.

CDR3 sequence (DNA): TGTGCCAGTAGTATTTCAGGGGTCGTAAGAGATGGCTACACCTTC. Translation: CASSISGVVRDGYTF. V and J are TRBV19 and TRBJ1-2, with D perhaps TRBD1 (6 bases). Per germline, CDR1 LNHDA and CDR2 SQIVND (reference sequence). The CDR3 is made up of 15 amino acids. Trimming cost V 3 bases and J 6 bases, with 17 bases left between them. The entire variable domain, with the rest obtained from reference TRBV19 and TRBJ1-2, is as follows: DGGITQSPKYLFRKEGQNVTLSCEQNLNHDAMYWYRQDPGQGLRLIYYSQIVNDFQKGDIAEGYSVSREKKESFPLTVTSAQKNPTAFYLCASSISGVVRDGYTFGSGTRLTVV.

The V gene is TRBV2, the J gene TRBJ1-1; D gene ambiguous. This CDR3 is built from 13 residues. Germline lookup yields CDR1 SNHLY and CDR2 FYNNEI. V was pared by 6 bases and J by 1 base, with 9 bases between. The CDR3 sequence: CASRVESNTEAFF. The CDR3 DNA follows: TGTGCCAGCAGGGTTGAGTCGAACACTGAAGCTTTCTTT.

The gene calls are TRBV9 and TRBJ1-3; 7 nucleotides match TRBD1. This CDR3 contains 18 residues. Germline trimming cut 3 bases from V and 0 bases from J; bases unmatched to any gene: 12. Per the germline V gene, CDR1 is SGDLS and CDR2 is YYNGEE. This CDR3 is CASSDSYRGPGSGNTIYF. CDR3 in DNA: TGTGCCAGCAGCGACTCATACAGGGGTCCGGGCTCTGGAAACACCATATATTTT. Full variable domain (remainder filled in from reference TRBV9 and TRBJ1-3): DSGVTQTPKHLITATGQRVTLRCSPRSGDLSVYWYQQSLDQGLQFLIQYYNGEERAKGNILERFSAQQFPDLHSELNLSSLELGDSALYFCASSDSYRGPGSGNTIYFGEGSWLTVV.

The chain carries TRBV7-9 and TRBJ1-2, with 7 bases aligning to TRBD1. V lost 5 bases, J lost 1 base, and 7 bases stayed unmatched. The CDR3 sequence is 15 residues long. Germline CDR1 and CDR2: SEHNR and FQNEAQ (reference sequence). CDR3 nucleotide sequence: TGTGCCAGCAGCGACCGACGGGACAGTAACTATGGCTACACCTTC. Its translation: CASSDRRDSNYGYTF.

The V call is TRBV4-3, the J call TRBJ1-4; 8 bases match TRBD1. Germline CDR1 and CDR2: LGHNA and YSLEER. Unmatched junction bases numbered 6, after V lost 4 bases and J lost 5 bases. The CDR3 runs to 15 residues. CDR3 region: CASSLRTGSNEKLFF. Written as DNA, the CDR3 is TGCGCCAGCAGCCTAAGGACAGGGAGCAATGAAAAACTGTTTTTT.

The V call is TRBV5-1, the J call TRBJ1-6, with 7 bases lining up with TRBD1. The CDR3 sequence is 15 residues long. V shed 0 bases, J shed 8 bases, and the junction held 5 bases outside the gene matches. Germline V CDR1 and CDR2: SGHRS, YFSETQ. The CDR3 is CASSLEGQKDSPLHF. In nucleotides, the CDR3 is TGCGCCAGCAGCTTGGAGGGACAGAAAGATTCACCCCTCCACTTT.

With respect to this clone: The junction differs from germline at one of its ends, possibly a read error. The chain employs TRBV3-1 (or the pseudogene TRBV3-2) and TRBJ2-2, with 11 bases fitting TRBD2. This CDR3 comprises 17 residues. Germline V gene data show CDR1 as LGHDT and CDR2 as YNNKEL (reference sequence). In nucleotides, the CDR3 is TGTGTCAGCAGCCAAGACGTACTAGCGGGAGTCCCCGGGGAGCTGTTTTTT. Translation: CVSSQDVLAGVPGELFF.

The J gene is TRBJ2-7, the V gene TRBV6-1, with a weak D call TRBD2 (5 bases). The germline V gene has CDR1 MNHNS and CDR2 SASEGT. The length of the CDR3 is 14 residues. V dropped 2 bases and J dropped 2 bases, with 10 bases sitting between them. In DNA form, the CDR3 reads TGTGCCAGCAGTGAATCGGACGGGACCTACGAGCAGTACTTC. It is translated as CASSESDGTYEQYF.

The rearrangement uses TRBV7-9 and TRBJ2-7, with 9 bases identical to TRBD1. Germline V gene data show CDR1 as SEHNR and CDR2 as FQNEAQ (reference sequence). Trimming removed 5 bases from V and 1 base from J; junction bases left unmatched: 15. The CDR3 covers 18 residues. CDR3 in amino acids: CASSPHAGQGQKSYEQYF. CDR3 bases: TGTGCCAGCAGCCCCCACGCGGGACAGGGACAAAAATCCTACGAGCAGTACTTC.

This chain joins TRBV3-1 (or the pseudogene TRBV3-2) and TRBJ1-6; D is ambiguous. Trimming removed 1 base from V and 7 bases from J, with 8 bases in between. CDR1 is LGHDT, CDR2 YNNKEL, per germline (reference sequence). The length of the CDR3 is 14 residues. CDR3 in amino acids: CASSQGLPNSPLHF. As DNA, the CDR3 is TGTGCCAGCAGCCAAGGGCTGCCCAATTCACCCCTCCACTTT.

This chain links TRBV6-1 with TRBJ2-7; perhaps TRBD2 as D (6 bases). Germline values: CDR1 MNHNS, CDR2 SASEGT. The V and J ends lost 3 bases and 3 bases respectively, with 9 bases between them. The CDR3 has 13 residues. The CDR3 DNA sequence: TGTGCCAGCAGTGAGGGGACTTACTACGAGCAGTACTTC. This encodes CASSEGTYYEQYF.